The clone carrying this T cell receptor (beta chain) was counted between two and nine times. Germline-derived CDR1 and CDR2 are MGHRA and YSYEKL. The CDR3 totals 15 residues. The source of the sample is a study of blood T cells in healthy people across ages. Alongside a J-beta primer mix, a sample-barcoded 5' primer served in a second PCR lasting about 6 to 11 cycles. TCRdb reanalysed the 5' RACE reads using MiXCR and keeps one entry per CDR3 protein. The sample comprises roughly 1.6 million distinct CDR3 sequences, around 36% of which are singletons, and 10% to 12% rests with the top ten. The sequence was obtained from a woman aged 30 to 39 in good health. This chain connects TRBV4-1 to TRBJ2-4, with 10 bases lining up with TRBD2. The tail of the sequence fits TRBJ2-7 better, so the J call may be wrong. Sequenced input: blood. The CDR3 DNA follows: TGCGCCAGCAGCCAAACTAGCGGGGTAACTTACGAGCAGTACTTC. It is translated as CASSQTSGVTYEQYF.